Listed below are T cell receptor beta chains from one sample, sequenced in a study of long-term antiretroviral therapy in people with HIV. Only in-frame clones appear in the TCRdb table, and some are missing; sequencing was by immunoSEQ multiplex PCR. The table includes 9,500 to 13,000 clones, around 89% detected once. Sequencing was performed on unsorted PBMCs, taken 0.2 years before starting antiretroviral therapy. Receptors originate from a woman in her forties with HIV. CDR3s include the opening cysteine and the closing phenylalanine or tryptophan. Each record gives: clone size, D gene, V gene, J gene, CDR3 protein, CDR3 DNA. D genes are given only for firm matches. A row's size may be missing; if present it is once, few, many or a size class.

clone size: few; D gene: .; V gene: TRBV18; J gene: TRBJ2-2; CDR3 protein: CASSPSQNTGELFF; CDR3 DNA: TGTGCCAGCTCACCGTCACAGAACACCGGGGAGCTGTTTTTT
clone size: .; D gene: TRBD1; V gene: TRBV18; J gene: TRBJ2-2; CDR3 protein: CASSEMGQGNTGELFF; CDR3 DNA: TGTGCCAGCTCAGAGATGGGACAGGGGAACACCGGGGAGCTGTTTTTT
clone size: .; D gene: TRBD2; V gene: TRBV7-8; J gene: TRBJ2-7; CDR3 protein: CASSPTGAGGQSEQYF; CDR3 DNA: TGTGCCAGCAGCCCCACTGGGGCGGGGGGGCAATCCGAGCAGTACTTC
clone size: .; D gene: .; V gene: TRBV10-1; J gene: TRBJ2-5; CDR3 protein: CASSETWTQYF; CDR3 DNA: TGCGCCAGCAGTGAGACCTGGACCCAGTACTTC
clone size: .; D gene: .; V gene: TRBV7-9; J gene: TRBJ1-2; CDR3 protein: CASSSQVSNYGYTF; CDR3 DNA: TGTGCCAGCAGCTCACAAGTTTCTAACTATGGCTACACCTTC
clone size: .; D gene: .; V gene: TRBV19; J gene: TRBJ1-1; CDR3 protein: CASSRPTGGIPYILSEAFF; CDR3 DNA: TGTGCCAGTAGTAGGCCGACGGGGGGCATCCCTTACATCTTATCTGAAGCTTTCTTT
clone size: .; D gene: TRBD1; V gene: TRBV10-3; J gene: TRBJ1-1; CDR3 protein: CASSRQGGYTEAFF; CDR3 DNA: TGTGCCAGCAGCCGACAGGGGGGTTACACTGAAGCTTTCTTT
clone size: .; D gene: .; V gene: TRBV2; J gene: TRBJ1-1; CDR3 protein: CASPRERNTEAFF; CDR3 DNA: TGTGCCAGTCCGAGGGAAAGGAACACTGAAGCTTTCTTT
clone size: .; D gene: .; V gene: TRBV15; J gene: TRBJ1-1; CDR3 protein: CATSRDPRNTEAFF; CDR3 DNA: TGTGCCACCAGCAGAGATCCCCGGAACACTGAAGCTTTCTTT
clone size: .; D gene: .; V gene: TRBV4-1; J gene: TRBJ1-4; CDR3 protein: CASSQPPGSTNEKLFF; CDR3 DNA: TGCGCCAGCAGCCAACCTCCAGGGTCAACTAATGAAAAACTGTTTTTT
clone size: .; D gene: TRBD1; V gene: TRBV18; J gene: TRBJ2-7; CDR3 protein: CASSPPGTGSPYEQYF; CDR3 DNA: TGTGCCAGCTCACCCCCGGGGACAGGGTCACCGTACGAGCAGTACTTC
clone size: .; D gene: .; V gene: TRBV5-8; J gene: TRBJ2-7; CDR3 protein: CASSADGGYEQYF; CDR3 DNA: TGTGCCAGCAGCGCGGACGGGGGCTACGAGCAGTACTTC
clone size: once; D gene: .; V gene: TRBV4-3; J gene: TRBJ2-2; CDR3 protein: CASRQNANTGELFF; CDR3 DNA: TGCGCCAGCCGCCAAAATGCAAACACCGGGGAGCTGTTTTTT
clone size: .; D gene: .; V gene: TRBV6-6; J gene: TRBJ2-5; CDR3 protein: CASKQMVEETQYF; CDR3 DNA: TGTGCCAGCAAACAGATGGTGGAAGAGACCCAGTACTTC
clone size: .; D gene: .; V gene: TRBV9; J gene: TRBJ1-2; CDR3 protein: CASSTGPHVDYGYTF; CDR3 DNA: TGTGCCAGCAGCACCGGGCCTCACGTGGACTATGGCTACACCTTC
clone size: once; D gene: TRBD1; V gene: TRBV20-1; J gene: TRBJ1-1; CDR3 protein: CSARGDRVAFF; CDR3 DNA: TGCAGTGCTAGGGGCGACAGGGTAGCTTTCTTT
clone size: .; D gene: .; V gene: TRBV19; J gene: TRBJ2-5; CDR3 protein: CASSITRVSETQYF; CDR3 DNA: TGTGCCAGTAGTATAACCAGGGTATCAGAGACCCAGTACTTC
clone size: once; D gene: .; V gene: TRBV18; J gene: TRBJ1-1; CDR3 protein: CASSSIDRKNTEAFF; CDR3 DNA: TGTGCCAGCTCCTCTATCGACAGGAAAAACACTGAAGCTTTCTTT